These 13 T cell receptor beta chains were all obtained from the same sample, sequenced in a study of blood T cell repertoires in COVID-19. The method was immunoSEQ multiplex PCR; TCRdb's version includes in-frame clones alone and lacks a portion of them. The data show about 18,000 clones, about nine tenths seen once. The sequenced material came from peripheral blood. Receptors originate from a man between 45 and 60 years old with active COVID-19.

This chain's CDR3 is CASSLASLGLAGAENEQYF. CDR3 DNA: TGTGCCAGCAGCTTAGCATCTTTGGGGCTAGCGGGAGCTGAAAACGAGCAGTACTTC. The chain links TRBV7-9 to TRBJ2-7, with TRBD2 matching over 10 bases. CDR3 size: 19 residues. V dropped 0 bases and J dropped 5; count of bases not matched to a gene: 16. Germline CDR1 is SEHNR and CDR2 is FQNEAQ (reference sequence).

The rearrangement uses TRBV4-3 and TRBJ1-4; 7 bases agree with TRBD1. CDR3 length: 15 residues. The J segment lost 5 bases and the V segment lost 1 base, leaving 4 bases of the junction unmatched. The germline gives CDR1 LGHNA, CDR2 YSLEER. The CDR3 sequence is CASSQGDRLNEKLFF. The CDR3, as DNA: TGCGCCAGCAGCCAAGGGGACAGACTAAATGAAAAACTGTTTTTT.

The chain recombines TRBV21-1 with TRBJ2-4; the table's TRBD2 call for D was not verified on the DNA. TRBV21-1 is classified as a pseudogene. The CDR3 runs 18 residues. The CDR3 DNA sequence: TGTGCCAGCAGCAAAGTAACGGTCACGTTCCGGGCCAAAAACATTCAGTACTTC. Its protein is CASSKVTVTFRAKNIQYF.

V and J are TRBV7-2 and TRBJ1-3; 9 bases line up with TRBD1. The V segment lost 5 bases and the J segment 2 bases; nucleotides outside the gene matches: 1. The CDR3 is made up of 14 amino acids. Per germline, CDR1 SGHTA and CDR2 FQGNSA. The CDR3 here is CASSRTGAGNTIYF. The CDR3 region has the DNA TGTGCCAGCAGCCGGACAGGGGCTGGAAACACCATATATTTT.

V gene TRBV5-6 combines with J gene TRBJ1-6, with TRBD1 matching over 10 bases. The CDR3 runs to 15 residues. With V trimmed by 5 bases and J by 7 bases, 6 bases remained unmatched. The germline V gene has CDR1 SGHDT and CDR2 YYEEEE. CDR3 in amino acids: CASSRQGAKNSPLHF. In DNA form, the CDR3 reads TGTGCCAGCAGTCGACAGGGGGCAAAGAATTCACCCCTCCACTTT. The full variable domain, with the rest looked up from reference TRBV5-6 and TRBJ1-6, is DAGVTQSPTHLIKTRGQQVTLRCSPKSGHDTVSWYQQALGQGPQFIFQYYEEEERQRGNFPDRFSGHQFPNYSSELNVNALLLGDSALYLCASSRQGAKNSPLHFGNGTRLTVT.

V and J are TRBV25-1 and TRBJ2-1; a weak D match, TRBD1 (6 bases). V was cut by 1 base and J by 12 bases, with 10 bases left in between. The CDR3 covers 12 residues. CDR1 MGHDK and CDR2 SYGVNS come from the germline V gene. Written as DNA, the CDR3 is TGTGCCAGCAGTGAATCCCGGACAGCGCAGTTCTTC. Its protein is CASSESRTAQFF.

The J gene is TRBJ2-7, the V gene TRBV30, with 8 bases that match TRBD1. Germline V gene sequence: CDR1 GTSNPN, CDR2 SVGIG (reference sequence). V was clipped by 8 bases and J by 6 bases; unmatched bases: 15. The CDR3 contains 14 residues. CDR3 region: CAHSPGQGAIEQYF. The CDR3, as DNA: TGTGCCCATAGCCCTGGGCAGGGGGCTATCGAGCAGTACTTC.

This chain uses TRBV4-1 with TRBJ2-7; 7 bases line up with TRBD2. The CDR3 loop spans 16 amino acids. Per germline, CDR1 MGHRA and CDR2 YSYEKL. V dropped 4 bases and J dropped 3; count of bases not matched to a gene: 12. The CDR3 sequence is CASSPWDGAGRYEQYF. CDR3 nucleotides: TGCGCCAGCAGCCCGTGGGACGGAGCGGGACGCTACGAGCAGTACTTC.

V is TRBV4-2 and J is TRBJ2-3; the match to TRBD2 covers 11 bases. Germline V gene lookup returns CDR1 LGHNA and CDR2 YNFKEQ. The V and J ends lost 3 bases and 5 bases, in that order; junction bases with no gene match: 7. This CDR3 is built from 16 residues. CDR3 loop: CASSHEGLAGGDTQYF. CDR3 nucleotide sequence: TGTGCCAGCAGCCACGAAGGACTAGCGGGTGGAGATACGCAGTATTTT.

This chain uses TRBV5-4 with TRBJ2-2; perhaps TRBD2 as D (6 bases). V dropped 4 bases and J dropped 4 bases, with 11 bases sitting between them. Looked up from germline, CDR1 is SGHNT and CDR2 is YYREEE (reference sequence). The CDR3 covers 14 residues. As DNA, the CDR3 is TGTGCCAGCAGCCGGCGGGACGGCACCGGGGAGCTGTTTTTT. Its protein product is CASSRRDGTGELFF.

The CDR3 is CASSYNGGEQYF. As DNA, the CDR3 is TGTGCCAGCAGTTATAATGGCGGAGAGCAGTACTTC. This chain connects TRBV6-2 or TRBV6-3 to TRBJ2-7; D is undetermined. Trimming took 3 bases from V and 7 from J, leaving 10 bases between them. Germline assignment: CDR1 MNHEY and CDR2 SVGEGT. The CDR3 extends over 12 amino acids.

This sequence joins TRBV28 and TRBJ2-5, with 7 bases identical to TRBD2. In germline, CDR1 is MDHEN, CDR2 SYDVKM. J was trimmed by 5 bases and V by 3 bases; bases with no gene match: 9. The CDR3 consists of 15 residues. The CDR3 reads CASSFEGGPSETQYF. In nucleotides, the CDR3 is TGTGCCAGCAGTTTCGAGGGAGGGCCGTCGGAGACCCAGTACTTC.

The table lists this clone with a few counts. The sample has other DNA sequences that encode this CDR3 too. The chain has TRBV12-3 or TRBV12-4 and TRBJ2-7; 8 nucleotides align to TRBD1. CDR3 length equals 12 residues. V was clipped by 6 bases and J by 7 bases; unmatched bases: 5. The CDR3 nucleotides are TGTGCCAGCAGGTCCACAGGGGGGGAGCAGTACTTC. This translates into CASRSTGGEQYF.